The 10 T cell receptor beta chains presented below share a single source sample, sequenced in a study of cytomegalovirus exposure and HLA in healthy donors. This PCR relied on a set of 60 Vbeta primers and 13 Jbeta primers. Only in-frame clones appear in the TCRdb table, and some are missing; sequencing was by immunoSEQ multiplex PCR. Of about 190,000 clones in the sample, about 80% are singletons; the top ten hold 2% to 2.5%. Material for sequencing was PBMCs. The receptors were sampled from a young woman in good health and CMV-seronegative.

Notes on this clone: A read error may account for a junction end that differs from germline. The chain couples TRBV5-1 to TRBJ2-1, with a possible D match to TRBD2 (6 bases). Germline V gene lookup returns CDR1 SGHRS and CDR2 YFSETQ. The length of the CDR3 is 16 residues. CDR3 residues: CANSLDRGSSYNEQFF. CDR3 nucleotide sequence: TGCGCCAACAGCTTGGACCGGGGGAGCTCCTACAATGAGCAGTTCTTC.

In this sample, this clone turned up a few times. V is TRBV10-1 and J is TRBJ2-1; maybe TRBD2 (7 bases). Germline V gene lookup returns CDR1 WNHNN and CDR2 SYGVQD (reference sequence). V was trimmed by 6 bases and J by 0 bases, leaving 9 bases between them. This CDR3 is 14 amino acids long. The CDR3 reads CASRRGGSYNEQFF. The CDR3 region has the DNA TGCGCCAGCAGGAGGGGGGGCTCCTACAATGAGCAGTTCTTC.

V usage is TRBV7-9 and J usage is TRBJ2-7; 8 nucleotides align to TRBD1. Germline trimming cut 4 bases from V and 6 bases from J; bases unmatched to any gene: 5. CDR1 is SEHNR, CDR2 FQNEAQ, per germline (reference sequence). This CDR3 is 13 amino acids long. In DNA form, the CDR3 reads TGTGCCAGCAGCTGGACAGGGCGGGTCGAGCAGTACTTC. It translates to CASSWTGRVEQYF.

This chain joins TRBV7-6 and TRBJ1-1; weak D call: TRBD1 (6 bases). The CDR3 has 15 amino acids. V gave up 3 bases and J gave up 1 base, with 12 bases separating them. Germline lookup yields CDR1 SGHVS and CDR2 FNYEAQ. This chain's CDR3 is CASSFYRETNTEAFF. The CDR3 DNA reads as TGTGCCAGCAGCTTTTACAGGGAAACGAACACTGAAGCTTTCTTT.

This clone was seen just once. The chain joins TRBV2 to TRBJ2-1; possible D gene TRBD2, 5 bases. CDR3 length: 15 amino acids. Deletions cut 4 bases from V and 0 bases from J, with 10 bases between. CDR1 and CDR2 from the germline V gene are SNHLY and FYNNEI. This CDR3 is CASSGVGSSYNEQFF. The CDR3, as DNA: TGTGCCAGCAGTGGGGTGGGGAGCTCCTACAATGAGCAGTTCTTC.

With respect to this clone: A read error may account for a junction end that differs from germline. The J gene is TRBJ2-1, the V gene TRBV7-9; 10 bases agree with TRBD2. CDR1 and CDR2 from the germline V gene are SEHNR and FQNEAQ (reference sequence). There are 16 residues in the CDR3. The CDR3 nucleotides are TGTTCCAGCACCCGACCGGGGACTAGCGACTACAATGAGCAGTTCTTC. Translating it yields CSSTRPGTSDYNEQFF.

This rearrangement joins TRBV29-1 to TRBJ2-1; no firm D call. The CDR3 length is 14 residues. CDR1 SQVTM and CDR2 ANQGSEA come from the germline V gene. Trimming pared 2 bases from V and 8 bases from J, leaving 16 bases between. DNA for the CDR3: TGCAGCGTTGAATCCGACTCTCCCTCGGATGAGCAGTTCTTC. Amino acids: CSVESDSPSDEQFF.

The chain joins TRBV29-1 to TRBJ1-3, with a weak D call TRBD1 (5 bases). CDR1 SQVTM and CDR2 ANQGSEA come from the germline V gene. The CDR3 contains 13 residues. The V end was cut by 7 bases, the J end by 0 bases, with 10 bases between. The CDR3 loop is CSGGGGSGNTIYF. CDR3 sequence (DNA): TGCAGCGGCGGGGGGGGCTCTGGAAACACCATATATTTT.

J is TRBJ2-2 and V is TRBV28; D unresolved. This CDR3 is 13 amino acids long. Germline CDR1 reads MDHEN; CDR2 reads SYDVKM. The V gene lost 3 bases and the J gene lost 8 bases, with 10 bases spanning the gap. CDR3 region: CASSFFLNGELFF. For the CDR3, the DNA is TGTGCCAGCAGTTTCTTCTTAAATGGGGAGCTGTTTTTT.

V and J are TRBV14 and TRBJ2-7, with D possibly TRBD1 on 6 matching bases. CDR3 length equals 14 residues. Deletions cut 6 bases from V and 0 bases from J, with 12 bases between. In germline, CDR1 is SGHDN, CDR2 FVKESK. In DNA form, the CDR3 reads TGTGCCAGCAGTCTGACAGGCTACTCCTACGAGCAGTACTTC. Its protein is CASSLTGYSYEQYF.